This T cell receptor (beta chain) was found in a study of cytomegalovirus exposure and HLA in healthy donors. Trimming took 6 bases from V and 5 from J; bases not matched to a gene: 2. The CDR3 spans 13 residues. Germline V gene lookup returns CDR1 MNHEY and CDR2 SVGAGI. Study-level findings and limits: Versus the approximately 700-donor mean, an Asian-associated ancestry cluster reportedly showed fewer N-insertions in a later analysis. Apart from CMV serostatus, no immune exposure information was available. Analysis was performed later, and it showed HLA-associated TCR beta chains to be more clonally expanded than equally common others.

With 60 Vbeta and 13 Jbeta primers, the PCR was carried out. Here immunoSEQ multiplex PCR was the method, and the copy in TCRdb shows in-frame clones only, minus some. The repertoire consists of over 100,000 clones, with 79% occurring once and the leading ten covering 2.5% to 3%. This clone turned up a few times. Its cognate antigen is unknown. Material for sequencing was PBMCs. The clonotype comes from a woman aged 18-29 years in good health and CMV-seropositive. The V and J genes are TRBV6-5 and TRBJ1-4, with 8 bases identical to TRBD1. The CDR3 loop is CASRAGGNEKLFF. The CDR3 bases are TGTGCCAGCAGGGCAGGGGGCAATGAAAAACTGTTTTTT.